Presented here are 5 T cell receptor beta chains from one specimen sequenced in a study of CD8+ T cells in alopecia areata. In each case, RNA was isolated and then reverse transcribed into cDNA as the sequencing template. This table comes from immunoSEQ multiplex PCR, and its TCRdb copy is limited to in-frame clones, with some not included. The table includes about 150,000 clones, around 55% detected once. Sequenced material: CD8+ T cells sorted from blood, taken at week 0. The receptors originated from a human donor with alopecia areata.

This clone has only one observation. V and J are TRBV2 and TRBJ2-6, with 11 nucleotides matching TRBD2. With V trimmed by 7 bases and J by 1 base, 3 bases remained unmatched. Germline V gives CDR1 SNHLY, CDR2 FYNNEI. The CDR3 has 16 residues. The chain's CDR3 is CASITSGGSGANVLTF. In DNA, the CDR3 is TGTGCCAGCATAACTAGCGGGGGATCTGGGGCCAACGTCCTGACTTTC.

This chain joins TRBV27 and TRBJ2-2; TRBD2 agrees at 10 bases. CDR3 length equals 14 residues. The ends lost 7 bases at V and 4 bases at J; junction bases unmatched: 3. The germline gives CDR1 MNHEY, CDR2 SMNVEV (reference sequence). CDR3 loop: CASKIAGGTGELFF. In DNA, the CDR3 is TGTGCCAGCAAAATAGCGGGGGGCACCGGGGAGCTGTTTTTT.

There are a few counts of this clone. This rearrangement joins TRBV5-1 to TRBJ2-3; 9 bases are a match to TRBD2. The ends lost 7 bases at V and 5 bases at J; junction bases unmatched: 5. This CDR3 is built from 13 residues. Germline values: CDR1 SGHRS, CDR2 YFSETQ. The CDR3 DNA follows: TGCGCCAGCCGCGGGGGGGCCGGAGATACGCAGTATTTT. Its translation: CASRGGAGDTQYF.

The CDR3 DNA is TGTGCCAGCAGCTCCTCCCCGGACGAGCCGGAAACAGATACGCAGTATTTT. It translates to CASSSSPDEPETDTQYF. The rearrangement uses TRBV7-9 and TRBJ2-3; D is ambiguous. The germline CDR1 and CDR2 sequences are SEHNR and FQNEAQ (reference sequence). The CDR3 consists of 17 residues. Trimming stripped 4 bases from V and 3 bases from J, with 20 bases between.

The chain is built from TRBV7-7 and TRBJ2-1, with 9 bases aligning to TRBD2. The CDR3 has 13 amino acids. The V gene's germline CDR1 is SSHAT and CDR2 FNYEAQ (reference sequence). Germline trimming cut 5 bases from V and 7 bases from J; bases unmatched to any gene: 3. Here the CDR3 DNA reads TGTGCCAGCAGCCGCGGGGGGGGTAATGAGCAGTTCTTC. Translation: CASSRGGGNEQFF.